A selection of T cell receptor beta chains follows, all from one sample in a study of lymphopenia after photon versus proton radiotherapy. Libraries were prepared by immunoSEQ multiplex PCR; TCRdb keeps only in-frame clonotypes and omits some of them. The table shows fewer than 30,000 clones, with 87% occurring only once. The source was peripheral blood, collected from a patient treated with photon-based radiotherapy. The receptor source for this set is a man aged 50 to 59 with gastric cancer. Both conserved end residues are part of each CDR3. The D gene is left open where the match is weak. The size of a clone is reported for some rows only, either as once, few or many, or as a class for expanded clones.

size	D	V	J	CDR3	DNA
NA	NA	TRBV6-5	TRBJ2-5	CASSYQSAQYF	TGTGCCAGCAGTTACCAAAGTGCCCAGTACTTC
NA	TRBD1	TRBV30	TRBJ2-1	CAWGTGGSFNEQFF	TGTGCCTGGGGGACAGGGGGCTCTTTCAATGAGCAGTTCTTC
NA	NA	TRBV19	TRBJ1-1	CASGYTEAFF	TGTGCCAGTGGGTACACTGAAGCTTTCTTT
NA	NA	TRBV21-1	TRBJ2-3	CAGRGGDTQYF	TGTGCTGGCCGGGGGGGAGATACGCAGTATTTT
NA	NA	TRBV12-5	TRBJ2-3	CASGLVRDGHSSTDTQYF	TGTGCTAGTGGTTTGGTAAGGGACGGACACTCTAGCACAGATACGCAGTATTTT
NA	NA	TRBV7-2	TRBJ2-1	CASSPPSHEQFF	TGTGCCAGCAGCCCACCCAGCCATGAGCAGTTCTTC
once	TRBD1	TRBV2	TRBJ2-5	CASRKRGTGTETQYF	TGTGCCAGCAGGAAGCGTGGGACAGGAACCGAGACCCAGTACTTC
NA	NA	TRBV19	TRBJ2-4	CASSTLILAKNIQYF	TGTGCCAGTAGTACACTCATACTAGCCAAAAACATTCAGTACTTC
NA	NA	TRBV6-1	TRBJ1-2	CASSPEGWANYGYTF	TGTGCCAGCAGTCCGGAGGGGTGGGCCAACTATGGCTACACCTTC
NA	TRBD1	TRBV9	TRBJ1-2	CASSVGGTGGNYGYTF	TGTGCCAGCAGCGTAGGCGGGACAGGGGGAAACTATGGCTACACCTTC
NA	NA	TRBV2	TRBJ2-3	CASSARAGTSTDTQYF	TGTGCCAGCAGTGCAAGGGCGGGGACTAGCACAGATACGCAGTATTTT
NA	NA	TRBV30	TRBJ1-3	CAWTADSSGNTIYF	TGTGCCTGGACAGCAGATAGCTCTGGAAACACCATATATTTT
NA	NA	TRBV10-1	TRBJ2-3	CASSEGPNTQYF	TGCGCCAGCAGTGAGGGGCCTAATACGCAGTATTTT
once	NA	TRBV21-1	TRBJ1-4	CASRQGDEKLFF	TGTGCCAGCAGACAGGGAGATGAAAAACTGTTTTTT
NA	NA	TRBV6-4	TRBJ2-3	CASSDSRGTDTQYF	TGTGCCAGCAGTGACTCGAGGGGCACAGATACGCAGTATTTT
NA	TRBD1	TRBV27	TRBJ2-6	CASSLSRTGYHGANVLTF	TGTGCCAGCAGTTTATCGCGGACAGGGTATCATGGGGCCAACGTCCTGACTTTC
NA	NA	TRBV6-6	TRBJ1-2	CASSRRGEVYGYTF	TGTGCCAGCAGCCGACGGGGAGAAGTCTATGGCTACACCTTC
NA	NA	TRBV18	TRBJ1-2	CASSPSAANYGYTF	TGTGCCAGCTCACCAAGCGCAGCGAACTATGGCTACACCTTC
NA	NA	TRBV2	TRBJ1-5	CASSESRVSNQPQHF	TGTGCCAGCAGTGAGAGCAGGGTAAGCAATCAGCCCCAGCATTTT
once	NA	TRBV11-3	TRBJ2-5	CASSQGGGGETQYF	TGTGCCAGCAGTCAAGGGGGAGGGGGAGAGACCCAGTACTTC
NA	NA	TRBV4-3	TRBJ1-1	CASSQERGNTEAFF	TGCGCCAGCAGCCAAGAGCGGGGGAACACTGAAGCTTTCTTT
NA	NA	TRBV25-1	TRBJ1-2	CASSESGRVFNGYTF	TGTGCCAGCAGTGAATCCGGCAGGGTCTTCAACGGCTACACCTTC
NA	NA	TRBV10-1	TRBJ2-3	CASSGPSEADTQYF	TGCGCCAGCAGTGGTCCTAGCGAGGCAGATACGCAGTATTTT
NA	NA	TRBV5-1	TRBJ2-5	CASSLRPVQETQYF	TGCGCCAGCAGCTTGCGGCCAGTCCAAGAGACCCAGTACTTC
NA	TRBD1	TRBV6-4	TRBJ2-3	CASSETGEGTDTQYF	TGTGCCAGCAGTGAGACAGGGGAGGGCACAGATACGCAGTATTTT
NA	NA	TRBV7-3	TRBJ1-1	CASSLIGGSEAFF	TGTGCCAGCAGCTTAATTGGCGGATCTGAAGCTTTCTTT
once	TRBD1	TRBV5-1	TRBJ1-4	CASSLDPQGEKLFF	TGCGCCAGCAGCTTAGATCCACAGGGGGAAAAACTGTTTTTT
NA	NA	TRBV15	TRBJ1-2	CATSRDQAVSSGYTF	TGTGCCACCAGCAGAGATCAGGCAGTATCCTCTGGCTACACCTTC
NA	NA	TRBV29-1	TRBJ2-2	CSVETQLSRHTGELFF	TGCAGCGTTGAAACTCAGCTGTCCCGTCACACCGGGGAGCTGTTTTTT
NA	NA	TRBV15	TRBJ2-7	CATSRDGLTLEQYF	TGTGCCACCAGCAGAGACGGCCTAACTCTCGAGCAGTACTTC
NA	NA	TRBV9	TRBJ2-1	CASSVMDNEQFF	TGTGCCAGCAGCGTAATGGACAATGAGCAGTTCTTC
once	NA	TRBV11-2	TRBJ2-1	CASSHSSGSYNEQFF	TGTGCCAGCAGCCATTCTTCGGGCTCCTACAATGAGCAGTTCTTC
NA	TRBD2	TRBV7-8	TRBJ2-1	CASSYLAGGPTEQFF	TGTGCCAGCAGCTATCTAGCGGGCGGTCCAACTGAGCAGTTCTTC
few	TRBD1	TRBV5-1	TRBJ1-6	CASSLKDRGSSWDSPLHF	TGCGCCAGCAGCCTAAAGGACAGGGGGTCGAGTTGGGATTCACCCCTCCACTTT
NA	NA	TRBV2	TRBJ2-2	CASRQGTDNTGELFF	TGTGCCAGCAGGCAGGGGACGGACAACACCGGGGAGCTGTTTTTT
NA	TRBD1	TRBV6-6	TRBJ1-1	CASNPTGGEAFF	TGTGCCAGCAACCCGACAGGGGGTGAAGCTTTCTTT
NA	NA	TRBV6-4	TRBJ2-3	CASSEGTSTDTQYF	TGTGCCAGCAGTGAGGGAACTAGCACAGATACGCAGTATTTT
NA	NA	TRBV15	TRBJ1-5	CATSSWGFQPQHF	TGTGCCACCAGCAGTTGGGGGTTTCAGCCCCAGCATTTT
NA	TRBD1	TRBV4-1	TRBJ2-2	CASSSGGNTGELFF	TGCGCCAGCAGCTCAGGGGGGAACACCGGGGAGCTGTTTTTT
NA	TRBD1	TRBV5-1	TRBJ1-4	CASSPGTGITNEKLFF	TGCGCCAGCAGCCCCGGGACAGGGATAACTAATGAAAAACTGTTTTTT
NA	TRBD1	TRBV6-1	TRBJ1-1	CASSGTGWGTEAFF	TGTGCCAGCAGTGGGACAGGGTGGGGCACTGAAGCTTTCTTT
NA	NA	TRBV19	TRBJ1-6	CASSIDGNPGTPLHF	TGTGCCAGTAGTATAGACGGTAACCCAGGGACACCCCTCCACTTT
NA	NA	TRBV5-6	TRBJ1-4	CASSRDVKEKLFF	TGTGCCAGCAGCCGAGACGTTAAGGAAAAACTGTTTTTT
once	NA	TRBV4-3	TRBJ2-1	CASSQDLSYNEQFF	TGCGCCAGCAGCCAAGATCTGAGTTACAATGAGCAGTTCTTC
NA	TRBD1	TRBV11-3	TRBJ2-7	CASSLTGDEQYF	TGTGCCAGCAGCTTGACAGGGGACGAGCAGTACTTC
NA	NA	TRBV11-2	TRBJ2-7	CASSSDRTYEQYF	TGTGCCAGCAGTTCCGACAGAACCTACGAGCAGTACTTC
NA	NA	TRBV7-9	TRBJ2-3	CASSPKGPDTQYF	TGTGCCAGCAGCCCCAAAGGTCCAGATACGCAGTATTTT
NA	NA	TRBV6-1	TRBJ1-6	CASSGLSLNSPLHF	TGTGCCAGCAGTGGACTCAGTTTAAATTCACCCCTCCACTTT